Sequencing of this T cell receptor (beta chain) was carried out in a study of beta chain features in type 1 diabetes. Overall study findings and caveats: Patients with Type 1 diabetes showed moderately but significantly shorter TCRB CDR3s in all four CD4+ subsets.

To note about this clone: As yet, its antigen is unknown.

The V and J ends lost 0 bases and 3 bases respectively, with 15 bases between them. The CDR3 length is 16 residues. Germline CDR1 is MGHRA and CDR2 is YSYEKL. The sequenced template was cDNA made from the entire isolated RNA. The method was immunoSEQ multiplex PCR; TCRdb's version includes in-frame clones alone and lacks a portion of them. The data hold approximately 360,000 clones, with over 9.5% observed a single time. Source material: naive CD4+ T cells from blood. The sequence was obtained from a woman between 18 and 29 years old with type 1 diabetes. This chain links TRBV4-1 with TRBJ2-7; tentative D call: TRBD2 (6 bases). The CDR3 DNA is TGCGCCAGCAGCCAAGATCCACTGATCGGGGGCTACGAGCAGTACTTC. It is translated as CASSQDPLIGGYEQYF.